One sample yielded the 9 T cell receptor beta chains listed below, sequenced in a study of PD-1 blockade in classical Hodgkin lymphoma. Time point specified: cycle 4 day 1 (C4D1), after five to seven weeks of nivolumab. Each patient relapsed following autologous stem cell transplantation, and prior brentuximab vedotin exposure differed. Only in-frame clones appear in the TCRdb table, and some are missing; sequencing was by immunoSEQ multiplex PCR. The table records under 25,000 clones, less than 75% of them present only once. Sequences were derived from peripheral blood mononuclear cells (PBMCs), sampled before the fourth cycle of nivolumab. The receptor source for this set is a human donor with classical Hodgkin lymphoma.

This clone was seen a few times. CDR3 coding DNA: TGTGCCAGTAGTATAGGGGCAGGGATGGCTGAAGCTTTCTTT. This encodes CASSIGAGMAEAFF. V is TRBV19 and J is TRBJ1-1; TRBD1 might be the D (5 bases). CDR1 is LNHDA and CDR2 is SQIVND in the germline V gene (reference sequence). V was cut by 1 base and J by 6 bases, with 12 bases left in between. The CDR3 runs 14 residues. Looking up the rest from reference TRBV19 and TRBJ1-1 gives the full variable domain: DGGITQSPKYLFRKEGQNVTLSCEQNLNHDAMYWYRQDPGQGLRLIYYSQIVNDFQKGDIAEGYSVSREKKESFPLTVTSAQKNPTAFYLCASSIGAGMAEAFFGQGTRLTVV.

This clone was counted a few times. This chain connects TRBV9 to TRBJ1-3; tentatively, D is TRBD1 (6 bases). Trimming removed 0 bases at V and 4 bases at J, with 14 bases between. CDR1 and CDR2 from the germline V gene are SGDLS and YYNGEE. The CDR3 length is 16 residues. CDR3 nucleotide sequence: TGTGCCAGCAGCGTAGCTACAGGGCCTGCGGGAAACACCATATATTTT. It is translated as CASSVATGPAGNTIYF.

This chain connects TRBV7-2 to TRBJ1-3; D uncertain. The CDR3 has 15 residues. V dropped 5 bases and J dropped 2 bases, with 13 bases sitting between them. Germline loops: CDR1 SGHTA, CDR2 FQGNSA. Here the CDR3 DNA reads TGTGCCAGCAGCCCCGGCGGTATACCTGGAAACACCATATATTTT. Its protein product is CASSPGGIPGNTIYF.

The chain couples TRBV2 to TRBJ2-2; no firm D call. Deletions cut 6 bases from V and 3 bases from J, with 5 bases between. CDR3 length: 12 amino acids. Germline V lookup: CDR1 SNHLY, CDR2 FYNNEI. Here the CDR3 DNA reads TGTGCCAGCAGCCGGGACACCGGGGAGCTGTTTTTT. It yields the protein CASSRDTGELFF.

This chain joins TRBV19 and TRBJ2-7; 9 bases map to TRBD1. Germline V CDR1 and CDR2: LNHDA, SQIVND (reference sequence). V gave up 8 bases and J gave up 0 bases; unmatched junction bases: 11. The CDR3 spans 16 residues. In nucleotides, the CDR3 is TGTGCCAGTTCTCGACTTACAGGGGGCGCCTCCTACGAGCAGTACTTC. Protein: CASSRLTGGASYEQYF.

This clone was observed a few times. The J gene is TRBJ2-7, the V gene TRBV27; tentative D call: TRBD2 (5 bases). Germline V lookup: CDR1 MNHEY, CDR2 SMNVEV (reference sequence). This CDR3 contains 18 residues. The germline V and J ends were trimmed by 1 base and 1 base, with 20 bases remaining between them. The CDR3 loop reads CASSLLPPTGMGSYEQYF. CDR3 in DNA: TGTGCCAGCAGTTTATTACCCCCGACGGGGATGGGATCCTACGAGCAGTACTTC.

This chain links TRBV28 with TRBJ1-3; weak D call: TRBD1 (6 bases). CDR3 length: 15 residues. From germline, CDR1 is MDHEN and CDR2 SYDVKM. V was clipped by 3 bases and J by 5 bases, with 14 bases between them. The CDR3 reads CASSFRTGLRNTIYF. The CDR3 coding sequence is TGTGCCAGCAGTTTCAGAACAGGGCTACGAAACACCATATATTTT.

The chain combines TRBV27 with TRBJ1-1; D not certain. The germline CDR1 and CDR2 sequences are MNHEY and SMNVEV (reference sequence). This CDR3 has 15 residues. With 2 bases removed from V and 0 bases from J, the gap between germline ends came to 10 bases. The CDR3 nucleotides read TGTGCCAGCAGTTTACCCCACGGTCTGAACACTGAAGCTTTCTTT. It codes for CASSLPHGLNTEAFF.

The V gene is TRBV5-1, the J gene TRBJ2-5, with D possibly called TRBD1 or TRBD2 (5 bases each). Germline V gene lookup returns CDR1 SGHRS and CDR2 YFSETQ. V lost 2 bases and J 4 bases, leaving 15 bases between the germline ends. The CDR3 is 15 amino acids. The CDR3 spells CASSFMSGRGETQYF. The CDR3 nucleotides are TGCGCCAGCAGCTTCATGAGCGGAAGGGGAGAGACCCAGTACTTC.